This T cell receptor (beta chain) was recorded in a study of read filtering for tumor transcriptome and immune sequencing. Germline CDR1 SGHKS, CDR2 YYEKEE (reference sequence). V lost 0 bases, J lost 13 bases, and 6 bases stayed unmatched. This CDR3 has 12 amino acids. This clonotype was seen repeatedly, ten times or more. This library used 300 to 500 ng RNA and molecular barcoded adaptors spanning alpha/delta and beta/gamma chains. One entry per CDR3 protein results from TCRdb running MiXCR on the reads. The sample includes about 54,000 distinct CDR3 sequences, approximately 13% seen only once; the top ten take under 20%.

The J gene is TRBJ1-1, the V gene TRBV5-5; TRBD1 agrees at 7 bases. This receptor was obtained from a donor at least 40 years old with multiple myeloma. The sequenced sample was a population of CD138-negative cells sorted from bone marrow. In DNA form, the CDR3 reads TGTGCCAGCAGCTTGGGCAGGGGGAGGCATTTCTTT. It translates to CASSLGRGRHFF.